Below are 5 T cell receptor beta chains sequenced from a single sample in a study of T cell changes during pregnancy in multiple sclerosis. Sequencing was performed with immunoSEQ multiplex PCR; in TCRdb, only in-frame clones are kept and a portion is missing. The sample shows roughly 100,000 clones, more than 80% of them seen only once. The sequences come from peripheral blood, collected before pregnancy. All receptors come from a female donor with multiple sclerosis, enrolled in a pregnancy study.

This sequence joins TRBV4-3 and TRBJ2-1; maybe TRBD2 (6 bases). The CDR3 is made up of 17 amino acids. Germline lookup yields CDR1 LGHNA and CDR2 YSLEER. V dropped 0 bases and J dropped 8 bases, with 20 bases sitting between them. Here the CDR3 DNA reads TGCGCCAGCAGCCAAGAAAAGTCGGCTAGCGAGGTCGATGAGCAGTTCTTC. It yields the protein CASSQEKSASEVDEQFF.

The CDR3 protein is CATSRDRHGAGSYEQYF. For the CDR3, the DNA is TGTGCCACCAGCAGAGATCGGCACGGAGCGGGGTCCTACGAGCAGTACTTC. The rearrangement joins TRBV15 to TRBJ2-7; 7 bases are a match to TRBD2. Germline assignment: CDR1 LNHNV and CDR2 YYDKDF (reference sequence). The CDR3 extends over 17 amino acids. The trim removed 0 bases at V and 1 base at J, leaving 9 bases unmatched.

V and J are TRBV5-1 and TRBJ2-1, with TRBD1 matching 9 bases. With V trimmed by 4 bases and J by 7 bases, 9 bases remained unmatched. This CDR3 spans 15 amino acids. Germline V CDR1 and CDR2: SGHRS, YFSETQ. The CDR3 loop is CASSQGYRGQNEQFF. CDR3 bases: TGCGCCAGCAGCCAGGGGTACAGGGGGCAGAATGAGCAGTTCTTC.

The V gene is TRBV7-7, the J gene TRBJ2-3, with D possibly being TRBD1 (5 bases). With 5 bases removed from V and 6 bases from J, the gap between germline ends came to 12 bases. CDR3 length: 13 residues. Germline values: CDR1 SSHAT, CDR2 FNYEAQ (reference sequence). The CDR3 DNA sequence: TGTGCCAGCAGCGCGCAGGGATCCGATACGCAGTATTTT. Protein: CASSAQGSDTQYF.

The chain employs TRBV5-4 and TRBJ2-7, with D possibly TRBD1 on 6 matching bases. CDR3 length equals 16 residues. With 0 bases removed from V and 8 bases from J, the gap between germline ends came to 21 bases. The V gene's germline CDR1 is SGHNT and CDR2 YYREEE (reference sequence). CDR3 coding DNA: TGTGCCAGCAGCTTGGGCGGAGCAGGGGCCCTACTGAAGCAGTACTTC. It codes for CASSLGGAGALLKQYF.